One T cell receptor beta chain is described in this entry. A few counts support this clone. Its antigen is currently not known. No per-base quality is available; no much larger clone lies one base away. These data belong to a study of OX40 agonist ivuxolimab in advanced cancers. As for the study more broadly: Ivuxolimab was a fully human IgG2 agonistic monoclonal antibody targeting the costimulatory receptor OX40 (CD134). Partial responses occurred in three dose-escalation patients, of whom one had hepatocellular carcinoma and two had cutaneous melanoma. In the dose-escalation cohort, 82.7% of patients were male, and the mean age was about 55 years, with a range of roughly 23 to 85. The monotherapy dose-escalation portion (N = 52 patients) of the phase I ivuxolimab trial is reported in the paper. Of the approximately 50 dose-escalation patients, hepatocellular carcinoma was present in around 20, melanoma in approximately 15, renal cell carcinoma in 9 and head and neck cancer in 9. The point of sequencing TCRbeta in the periphery was to test whether ivuxolimab changed TCR sequence diversity and drove clonal T-cell expansion. Patients were allowed to have had prior anti-PD-1, anti-PD-L1 or anti-CTLA-4 therapy, and roughly two fifths of the dose-escalation patients had been treated with checkpoint inhibitors. Intravenous ivuxolimab was administered to patients every 2 weeks at six dose levels: 0.01, 0.1, 0.3, 1.5, 3 and 10 mg/kg. Study-wide findings and limitations: After ivuxolimab, CD8+ T cells had more expanded clones than CD4+ T cells on average. In the 0.1-3.0 mg/kg groups, partial responders were among the patients with the lowest normalized peripheral clonal expansion, particularly in CD8+ T cells. Antigen specificity was not determined for the clonally expanded peripheral T cells. Low levels of normalized T-cell clonal expansion were also seen in some patients who did not respond. At doses of 0.1 to 3.0 mg/kg, clonal expansion of both CD4+ and CD8+ T cells in blood was seen between baseline and week 6.

Patients with a history of autoimmune disease or receiving systemic immunosuppression were excluded from the trial. In every dose cohort, peripheral blood was drawn for TCR sequencing at baseline, cycle 4 day 1, and cycle 7 day 1. The samples were taken from a phase I, first-in-human, multicenter, open-label dose-escalation trial of ivuxolimab. Adults with locally advanced or metastatic melanoma, renal cell carcinoma, hepatocellular carcinoma or head and neck squamous cell carcinoma were enrolled in the trial. Before TCR sequencing, CD4+ T cells and CD8+ T cells from peripheral blood were sorted into separate populations. Genomic DNA was extracted from sorted cells for sequencing of the TCRbeta CDR3 region. The immunoSEQ Assay was used for sequencing of TCRbeta CDR3 regions. TCRdb took this table from immuneACCESS and kept in-frame rearrangements with V and J called. Such tables lack part of the clones; where checked against another copy, unresolved V genes explain under half of the gap, and the rest is unexplained. The sample has around 25,000 clones on record, 83% of them singletons. The ten largest clones add up to around 8.8% of the sample.

The CDR3 goes from the cysteine to the phenylalanine over 13 residues. The DNA shown is the 39-base CDR3, in frame from base 1. CDR1 SSHAT and CDR2 FNYEAQ were looked up in the germline V gene (reference sequence). At the junction V is shortened by 5 bases and J by 3 bases, with 11 bases in between. The receptor comes from an adult with an advanced solid tumor such as melanoma, head and neck, liver or kidney cancer. This specimen consisted of CD4+ or CD8+ T cells sorted from blood, obtained in a trial of the OX40 agonist ivuxolimab. Here the chain combines TRBV7-7 and TRBJ2-7; the D element might be TRBD1 or TRBD2, as each aligns at 5 bases. The CDR3 protein is CASSPGPNYEQYF. The bases are TGTGCCAGCAGCCCGGGACCAAACTACGAGCAGTACTTC.